This record covers a single TCR beta chain. Selected pancreatic ductal adenocarcinoma patients had undergone surgery without neoadjuvant therapy. The entry originates in a study of T cells in pancreatic ductal adenocarcinoma. Produced via immunoSEQ multiplex PCR; TCRdb's table is partial and in-frame only. The profile covers thousands of clones, with less than 75% appearing a single time and 8.8% taken by the ten largest. The CDR3 extends over 14 amino acids. V lost 4 bases and J lost 0, with 9 bases in between. CDR1 and CDR2 (germline): SGHTA, FQGTGA. The chain combines TRBV7-3 with TRBJ1-1; possibly TRBD1 for D (6 bases). This TCR came from a human donor with pancreatic ductal adenocarcinoma. Sequences were obtained from pancreatic tumor tissue. The CDR3 DNA is TGTGCCAGCAGCTCTGACAGGATGAACACTGAAGCTTTCTTT. It translates to CASSSDRMNTEAFF.